A selection of T cell receptor beta chains follows, all from one sample in a study of T-cell memory formation after mild COVID-19. Using its own MiXCR run on the 5' RACE reads, TCRdb lists one record per CDR3 protein. The sample lists about 190,000 distinct CDR3 sequences; roughly 27% were seen once. The sequenced sample consisted of PBMCs or a T cell subset sorted from them (not recorded which). The receptors shown here come from an adult woman who had mild COVID-19 (a few samples of this study predate the infection). Cell type and time point are not known. Each CDR3 is given without its conserved first and last residue. The order of the fields is V gene, D gene, J gene, CDR3 protein. A D gene is named only where the DNA matches it firmly.

TRBV5-1	.	TRBJ1-2	ASSPTEGNGYT
TRBV2	.	TRBJ2-1	ASSAGMRSNEQF
TRBV20-1	.	TRBJ1-2	SASGLLPGAHYGYT
TRBV19	TRBD1	TRBJ1-6	ASSMPPGQGHSPLH
TRBV6-2/TRBV6-3	TRBD2	TRBJ2-1	ASSYLGLGQF
TRBV7-6	.	TRBJ2-1	ASSLQQGSYNEQF
TRBV14	.	TRBJ1-1	ASSQDLGTEAF
TRBV6-5	.	TRBJ1-1	ASTDYSRGNTEAF
TRBV6-6	TRBD1	TRBJ2-1	ASSSRQGAFNEQF
TRBV30	TRBD2	TRBJ2-7	AWSSGGASYEQY
TRBV11-2	TRBD1	TRBJ1-4	ASSSHNRGSTNEKLF
TRBV12-3/TRBV12-4	TRBD1	TRBJ2-7	ASRQTGVSSYEQY
TRBV5-1	TRBD2	TRBJ2-7	ASSPGLASSYEQY
TRBV12-3/TRBV12-4	.	TRBJ2-2	ASSLTPSGDPNTGELF
TRBV20-1	.	TRBJ1-4	SASTGMGNEKLF
TRBV20-1	TRBD1	TRBJ2-3	SARDLRQGWADTQY
TRBV9	TRBD1	TRBJ2-3	ASSGTGGSHTQY
TRBV7-9	.	TRBJ2-5	ASSLDARRAAQETQY
TRBV3-1	TRBD2	TRBJ2-3	ASSRLAGGLADTQY
TRBV19	TRBD1	TRBJ2-7	ASSNQGTGGSAAKVEQY
TRBV9	TRBD1	TRBJ1-1	ASSVAAGQGATEAF
TRBV7-9	.	TRBJ2-4	ASSLGAAKGDIQY
TRBV6-4	.	TRBJ1-2	ASRRSGTNYGYT
TRBV24-1	.	TRBJ1-5	ATSDSGTGMQPQH
TRBV4-1	TRBD1	TRBJ2-7	ASSQTQGATDEQY
TRBV7-8	.	TRBJ2-2	ASSPTWGNTGELF
TRBV11-2	TRBD2	TRBJ2-1	ASRDVRLAGARQF
TRBV6-6	.	TRBJ1-5	ASSYESGFSNQPQH
TRBV29-1	TRBD1	TRBJ2-5	SVTGTGEETQY
TRBV10-3	.	TRBJ2-2	AITESSDTGELF
TRBV4-1	TRBD2	TRBJ2-3	ASSQGLAGGRQY
TRBV20-1	.	TRBJ2-4	SATSGVRGNIQY
TRBV27	.	TRBJ2-1	ASSPSSDEQF
TRBV12-3/TRBV12-4	.	TRBJ1-1	ASRSGTEAF
TRBV7-9	TRBD2	TRBJ2-1	ASSPYLGGALYNEQF
TRBV7-2	.	TRBJ2-5	ASSGGPSGTQY
TRBV5-5	.	TRBJ2-1	ASSQADGPNEQF
TRBV6-5	.	TRBJ1-1	ASSYEQGTEAF
TRBV11-2	.	TRBJ2-7	ASSLVSGGRGTHLYEQY
TRBV18	TRBD2	TRBJ2-1	ASFSGTSGYNEQF
TRBV7-9	.	TRBJ2-5	ASRIAVQETQY
TRBV27	.	TRBJ2-5	ASKTGETQY
TRBV5-1	.	TRBJ2-1	ASSLAGGRINEQF
TRBV2	TRBD1	TRBJ1-5	ASSGGTATGYQPQH
TRBV27	.	TRBJ2-1	ASSPPPGYNEQF
TRBV20-1	TRBD1	TRBJ1-2	SFIPGQSYGYT
TRBV7-3	TRBD2	TRBJ2-5	ASSSTSGGETQY
TRBV24-1	.	TRBJ2-2	ATSDWAGENTGELF
TRBV7-9	.	TRBJ2-4	ASREDFFTGNIQY
TRBV7-9	TRBD1	TRBJ1-2	ASSLRPGGQAGYT
TRBV29-1	TRBD1	TRBJ1-2	SVGQNYGYT
TRBV4-2	.	TRBJ2-1	ASSQGIETVANEQF
TRBV12-3/TRBV12-4	TRBD2	TRBJ2-3	ASTSSGGNTQY